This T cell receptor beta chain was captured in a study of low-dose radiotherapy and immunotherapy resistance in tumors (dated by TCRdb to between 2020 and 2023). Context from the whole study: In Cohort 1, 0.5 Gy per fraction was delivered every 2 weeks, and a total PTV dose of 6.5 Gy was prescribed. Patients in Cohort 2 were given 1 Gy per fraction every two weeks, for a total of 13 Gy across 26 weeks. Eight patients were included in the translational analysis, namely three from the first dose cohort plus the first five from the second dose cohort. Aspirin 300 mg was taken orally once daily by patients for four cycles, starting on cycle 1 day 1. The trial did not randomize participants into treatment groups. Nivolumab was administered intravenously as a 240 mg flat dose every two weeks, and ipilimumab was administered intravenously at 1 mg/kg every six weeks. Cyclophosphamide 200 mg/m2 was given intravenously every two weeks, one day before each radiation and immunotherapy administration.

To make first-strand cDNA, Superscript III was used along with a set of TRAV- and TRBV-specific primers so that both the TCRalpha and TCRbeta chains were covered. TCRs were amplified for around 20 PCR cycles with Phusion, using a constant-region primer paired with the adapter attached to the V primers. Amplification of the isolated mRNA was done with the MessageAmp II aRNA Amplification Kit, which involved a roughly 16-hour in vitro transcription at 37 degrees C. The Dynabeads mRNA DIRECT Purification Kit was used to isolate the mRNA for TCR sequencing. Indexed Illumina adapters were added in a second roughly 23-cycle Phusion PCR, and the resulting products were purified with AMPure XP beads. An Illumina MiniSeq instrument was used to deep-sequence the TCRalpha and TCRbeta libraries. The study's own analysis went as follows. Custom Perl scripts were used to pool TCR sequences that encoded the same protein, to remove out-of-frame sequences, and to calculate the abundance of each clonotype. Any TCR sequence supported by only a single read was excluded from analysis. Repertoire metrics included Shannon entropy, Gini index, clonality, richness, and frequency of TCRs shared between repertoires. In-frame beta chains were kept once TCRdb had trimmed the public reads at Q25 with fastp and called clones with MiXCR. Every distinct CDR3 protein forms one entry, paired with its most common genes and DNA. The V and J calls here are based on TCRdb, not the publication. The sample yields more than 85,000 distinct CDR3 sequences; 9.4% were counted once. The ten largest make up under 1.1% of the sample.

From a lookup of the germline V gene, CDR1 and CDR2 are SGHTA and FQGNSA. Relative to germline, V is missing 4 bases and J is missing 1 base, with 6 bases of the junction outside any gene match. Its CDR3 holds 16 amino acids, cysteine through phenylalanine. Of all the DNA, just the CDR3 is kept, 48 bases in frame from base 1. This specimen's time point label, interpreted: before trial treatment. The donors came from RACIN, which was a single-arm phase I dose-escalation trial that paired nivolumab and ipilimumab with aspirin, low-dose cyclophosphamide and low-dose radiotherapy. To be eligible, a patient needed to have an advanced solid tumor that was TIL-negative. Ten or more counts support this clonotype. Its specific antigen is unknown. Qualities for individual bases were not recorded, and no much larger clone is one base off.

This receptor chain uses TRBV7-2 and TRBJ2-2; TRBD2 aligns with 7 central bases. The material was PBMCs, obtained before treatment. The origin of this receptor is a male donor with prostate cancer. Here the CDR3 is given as CASSSPSGLNTGELFF. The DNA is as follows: TGTGCCAGCAGCTCCCCTAGCGGATTGAACACCGGGGAGCTGTTTTTT.